This is a list of T cell receptor beta chains from one sample in a study of blood T cell repertoires in COVID-19. Some clones are missing from TCRdb's copy, which holds only in-frame ones; the method was immunoSEQ multiplex PCR. Here the sample spans fewer than 100,000 clones, just under 90% being singletons. Sequenced input: peripheral blood. These receptors came from a human donor in a cohort sampled during active COVID-19. Each CDR3 is given with its conserved first and last residue. Each record gives: D gene, clone size, J gene, V gene, CDR3 protein, CDR3 DNA. A D gene is named only where the DNA matches it firmly. Part of the rows lack a size; the others show once, few, many or a class for expanded clones.

>NA|NA|TRBJ2-2|TRBV28
CASSFEGMNTGELFF
TGTGCCAGCAGTTTTGAGGGAATGAACACCGGGGAGCTGTTTTTT
>NA|once|TRBJ2-1|TRBV19
CASGIVTGEQFF
TGTGCCAGCGGGATCGTCACGGGTGAGCAGTTCTTC
>NA|NA|TRBJ1-2|TRBV15
CATSNDQALWGYTF
TGTGCCACCAGCAATGACCAGGCACTTTGGGGCTACACCTTC
>TRBD2|NA|TRBJ2-7|TRBV13
CASSLGLAGGEQYF
TGTGCCAGCAGCTTAGGACTAGCGGGAGGCGAGCAGTACTTC
>TRBD1|NA|TRBJ1-4|TRBV4-3
CASSQEGTGGEKLFF
TGCGCCAGCAGCCAAGAAGGGACAGGGGGGGAAAAACTGTTTTTT
>TRBD2|NA|TRBJ2-5|TRBV2
CASSESTSGARETQYF
TGTGCCAGCAGTGAAAGTACTAGCGGGGCTCGAGAGACCCAGTACTTC
>NA|NA|TRBJ1-1|TRBV10-2
CASSVFSRSEAFF
TGCGCCAGCAGTGTCTTCTCTCGGTCTGAAGCTTTCTTT
>NA|NA|TRBJ2-1|TRBV12-3/TRBV12-4
CASSGFEQFF
TGTGCCAGCAGCGGTTTTGAGCAGTTCTTC
>NA|NA|TRBJ2-3|TRBV15
CATSTPQDTQYF
TGTGCCACCAGCACCCCCCAAGATACGCAGTATTTT
>TRBD1|NA|TRBJ2-1|TRBV3-1/TRBV3-2
CASSQTTGFGNEQFF
TGTGCCAGCAGCCAGACGACAGGGTTTGGGAATGAGCAGTTCTTC
>TRBD1|NA|TRBJ2-7|TRBV7-8
CASSLGTANSYEQYF
TGTGCCAGCAGCCTTGGGACAGCTAATTCCTACGAGCAGTACTTC
>NA|NA|TRBJ2-1|TRBV7-2
CASSLAGAGEQFF
TGTGCCAGCAGCTTAGCGGGGGCAGGTGAGCAGTTCTTC
>TRBD2|NA|TRBJ2-4|TRBV24-1
CATSRGRAGDIQYF
TGTGCCACCAGTCGCGGGAGGGCCGGGGACATTCAGTACTTC
>TRBD2|NA|TRBJ2-2|TRBV14
CASSKPTSAYTGELFF
TGTGCCAGCAGCAAGCCGACTAGCGCTTACACCGGGGAGCTGTTTTTT
>NA|NA|TRBJ1-2|TRBV19
CASSLGGRNYGYTF
TGTGCCAGTAGCCTCGGAGGAAGGAACTATGGCTACACCTTC